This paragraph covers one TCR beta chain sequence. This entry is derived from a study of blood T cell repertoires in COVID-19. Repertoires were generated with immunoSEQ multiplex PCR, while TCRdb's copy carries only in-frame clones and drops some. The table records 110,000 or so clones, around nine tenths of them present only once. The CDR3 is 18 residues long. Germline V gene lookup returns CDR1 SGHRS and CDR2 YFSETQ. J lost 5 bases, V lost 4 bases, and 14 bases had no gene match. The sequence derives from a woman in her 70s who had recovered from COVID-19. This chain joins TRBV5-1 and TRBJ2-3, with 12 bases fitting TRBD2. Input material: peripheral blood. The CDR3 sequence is CASSLRLAGAQTQDTQYF. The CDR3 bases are TGCGCCAGCAGCCTCCGACTAGCGGGGGCCCAAACCCAAGATACGCAGTATTTT.